This T cell receptor beta chain is drawn from a study of CD8+CD57+ T cells in acquired aplastic anemia. Study-wide context: Sorted CD4+ and CD8+ cells yielded roughly 3.1 ug of DNA on average. As sequenced from healthy donors, CD4+ cells averaged about 10.8 million reads. Study-level results: The study identified more than 25 CD8+ CDR3 sequences shared by patients and controls.

Genomic DNA served as template for TCR beta VDJ and CDR3 profiling. Each CDR3 protein is one row after TCRdb ran MiXCR on the reads. This sample yields about 180,000 distinct CDR3 sequences, of which just over 45% are seen a single time; around 2.9% belongs to the top ten. This CDR3 region has 14 residues. V was clipped by 6 bases and J by 3 bases; unmatched bases: 9. The germline gives CDR1 DFQATT, CDR2 SNEGSKA (reference sequence). Comment on this clonotype: Its target is not known.

The sequence was obtained from a human donor in good health. The rearrangement uses TRBV20-1 and TRBJ2-7; the match to TRBD2 covers 9 bases. Sequencing was performed on sorted CD4+, CD8+, or CD8+CD57+ T cells (not recorded which) from PBMCs. The CDR3 protein is CSAIAGESGYEQYF. The DNA of the CDR3 is TGCAGTGCGATAGCGGGAGAGTCGGGCTACGAGCAGTACTTC.